The clone carrying this T cell receptor (beta chain) was found many times. Antigen: not known. This CDR3 spans 13 amino acids. The V and J ends lost 3 bases and 3 bases respectively, with 6 bases between them. From germline, CDR1 is SNHLY and CDR2 FYNNEI. This sample was included in a study of neurological immune-mediated disorders. Study results and limitations: Clinical and MRI features did not associate with the cluster found in multiple sclerosis patients. The level of TCR clonal expansion was highest in patients with HTLV-1-associated myelopathy and lowest in multiple sclerosis, where it fell below the level seen in healthy controls. One cluster of related CDR3 sequences contained, by phylogenetic grouping, the repertoires of 18 of 34 multiple sclerosis patients and formed a possible signature.

MiXCR, run by TCRdb on the 5' RACE reads, gives a single entry per CDR3 protein. The table includes around 70,000 distinct CDR3 sequences, 2.5% to 4% detected once. The chain combines TRBV2 with TRBJ1-3; D is uncertain. The origin of this receptor is a woman aged 50 to 60 with multiple sclerosis. Sequenced sample: PBMCs. In DNA form, the CDR3 reads TGTGCCAGCAGTGAGAGAATTGGAAACACCATATATTTT. Protein product: CASSERIGNTIYF.